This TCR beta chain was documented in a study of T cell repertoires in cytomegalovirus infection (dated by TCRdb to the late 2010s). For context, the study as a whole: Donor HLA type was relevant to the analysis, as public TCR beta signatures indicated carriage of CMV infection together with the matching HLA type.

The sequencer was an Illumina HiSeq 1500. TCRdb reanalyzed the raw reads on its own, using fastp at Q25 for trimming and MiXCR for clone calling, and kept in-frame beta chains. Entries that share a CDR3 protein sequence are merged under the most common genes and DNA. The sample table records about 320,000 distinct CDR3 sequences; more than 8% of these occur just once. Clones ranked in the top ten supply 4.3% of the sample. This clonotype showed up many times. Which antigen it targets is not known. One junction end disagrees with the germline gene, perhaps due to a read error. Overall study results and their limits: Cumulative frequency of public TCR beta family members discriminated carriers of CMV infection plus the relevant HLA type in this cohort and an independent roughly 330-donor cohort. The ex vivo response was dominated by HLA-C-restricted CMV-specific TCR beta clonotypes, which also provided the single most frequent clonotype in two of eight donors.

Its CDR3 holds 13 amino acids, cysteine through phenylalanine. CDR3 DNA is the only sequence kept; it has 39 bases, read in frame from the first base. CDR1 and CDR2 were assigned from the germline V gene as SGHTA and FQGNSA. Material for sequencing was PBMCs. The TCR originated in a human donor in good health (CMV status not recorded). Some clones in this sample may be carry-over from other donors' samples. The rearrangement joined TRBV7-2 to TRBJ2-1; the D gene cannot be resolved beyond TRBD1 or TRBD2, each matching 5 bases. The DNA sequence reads TGTGCCAGCAGCCGCCCGACTGGGACCTCTCCTAACTTC. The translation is CASSRPTGTSPNF.